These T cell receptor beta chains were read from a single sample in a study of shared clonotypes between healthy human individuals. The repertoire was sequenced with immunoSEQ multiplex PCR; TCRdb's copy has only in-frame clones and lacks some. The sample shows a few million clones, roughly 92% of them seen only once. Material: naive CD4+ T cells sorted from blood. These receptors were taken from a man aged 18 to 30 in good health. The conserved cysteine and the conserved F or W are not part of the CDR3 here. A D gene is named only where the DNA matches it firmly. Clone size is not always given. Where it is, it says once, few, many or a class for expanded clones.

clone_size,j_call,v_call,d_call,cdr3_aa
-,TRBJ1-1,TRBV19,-,ASRRQVMNTEAF
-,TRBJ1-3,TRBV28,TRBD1,ASSLGRTGGNTIY
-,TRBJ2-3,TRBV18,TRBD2,ASSPPTPRSGGDTQY
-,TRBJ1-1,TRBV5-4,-,ASSLAGLTDLEAF
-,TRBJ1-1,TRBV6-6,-,ASSYQGAGTEAF
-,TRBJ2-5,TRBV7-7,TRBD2,ASSSSGTTGTQY
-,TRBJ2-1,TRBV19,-,ASGGYEQF
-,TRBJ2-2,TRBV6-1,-,ASRSWAGELF
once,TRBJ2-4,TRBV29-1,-,SVGLKNIQY
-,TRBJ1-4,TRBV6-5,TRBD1,ASSFDRGKEKLF
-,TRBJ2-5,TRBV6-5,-,ASSPEMGSKETQY
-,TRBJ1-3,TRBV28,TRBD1,ASISLRQGLLASGNTIY